Shown below are 5 T cell receptor beta chains from a single sample sequenced in a study of blood T cells in healthy people across ages. With a J-beta primer mix and a sample-barcoded 5' primer, a second PCR ran about 7 to 11 cycles. TCRdb itself ran the 5' RACE reads through MiXCR, one entry per CDR3 protein. The sample shows around 800,000 distinct CDR3 sequences, approximately 65% of them seen only once. Sequencing was carried out using blood. The source is a man aged 25-45 years in good health.

The chain links TRBV7-2 to TRBJ2-3, with a possible D match to TRBD2 (6 bases). This CDR3 region has 14 residues. CDR1 and CDR2 from the germline V gene are SGHTA and FQGNSA. Between the trimmed V and J ends, which lost 5 bases and 4 bases, there was a span of 13 bases. Here the CDR3 reads CASSPTSLADTQYF. DNA for the CDR3: TGTGCCAGCAGCCCTACTAGCCTCGCAGATACGCAGTATTTT. Variable domain in full (rest from reference TRBV7-2 and TRBJ2-3): GAGVSQSPSNKVTEKGKDVELRCDPISGHTALYWYRQSLGQGLEFLIYFQGNSAPDKSGLPSDRFSAERTGGSVSTLTIQRTQQEDSAVYLCASSPTSLADTQYFGPGTRLTVL.

The chain links TRBV5-1 to TRBJ2-7; possibly TRBD2 for D (6 bases). CDR3 length: 14 residues. Trimming stripped 4 bases from V and 3 bases from J, with 14 bases between. Germline V gene data show CDR1 as SGHRS and CDR2 as YFSETQ. CDR3: CASSPGGYDYEQYF. The CDR3 DNA follows: TGCGCCAGCAGCCCTGGGGGGTATGACTACGAGCAGTACTTC.

This clonotype was counted a few times. The rearrangement uses TRBV6-2 or TRBV6-3 and TRBJ1-6; TRBD1 matches 7 bases. The CDR3 loop spans 15 amino acids. Germline CDR1 is MNHEY and CDR2 is SVGEGT. The ends lost 2 bases at V and 7 bases at J; junction bases unmatched: 5. DNA for the CDR3: TGTGCCAGCAGTTACGCGACAGGGTGGAATTCACCCCTCCACTTT. Encoded protein: CASSYATGWNSPLHF.

The genes are TRBV6-5 and TRBJ2-4; maybe TRBD2 (5 bases). The V gene lost 5 bases and the J gene lost 0 bases, with 11 bases spanning the gap. CDR1 is MNHEY and CDR2 is SVGAGI in the germline V gene. The CDR3 extends over 15 amino acids. DNA of the CDR3: TGTGCCAGCAGTGGCGGACTGAAAGCCAAAAACATTCAGTACTTC. Protein product: CASSGGLKAKNIQYF.

This clonotype showed up just a few times. The chain couples TRBV7-2 to TRBJ2-4, with 8 bases that match TRBD2. The J call may be in error: the DNA end matches TRBJ2-7 better. CDR3 length: 15 amino acids. The germline CDR1 and CDR2 sequences are SGHTA and FQGNSA. CDR3: CASSAVAGSSYEQYF. CDR3 nucleotides: TGTGCCAGCAGCGCTGTAGCGGGGTCGTCCTACGAGCAGTACTTC.